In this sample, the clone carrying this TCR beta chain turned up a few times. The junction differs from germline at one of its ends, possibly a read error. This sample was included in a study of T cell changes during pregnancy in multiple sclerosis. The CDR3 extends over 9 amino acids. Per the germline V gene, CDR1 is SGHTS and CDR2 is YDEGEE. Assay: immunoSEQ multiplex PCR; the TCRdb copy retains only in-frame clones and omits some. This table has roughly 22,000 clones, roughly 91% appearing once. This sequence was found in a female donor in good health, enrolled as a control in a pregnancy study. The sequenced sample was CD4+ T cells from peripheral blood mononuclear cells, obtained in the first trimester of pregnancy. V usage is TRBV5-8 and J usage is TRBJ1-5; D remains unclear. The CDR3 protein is CATSGGPSF. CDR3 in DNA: TGTGCCACCAGCGGAGGCCCCTCGTTT.